Each of the 27 T cell receptor beta chains below was sequenced from the same sample in a study of post-analysis software for immune sequencing data. Overall study results and limits: A few TRBV segments occurring more often in patients than controls included TRBV5-6, TRBV5-1 and TRBV20-1.

No antigens are known for them. TCR beta cDNA libraries included unique molecular identifiers. TCRdb re-called the PCR reads with MiXCR, one entry per CDR3 protein. The data hold more than 500,000 distinct CDR3 sequences, with under 40% observed a single time. The sample was blood. These receptors originate from a girl under 18 with multiple sclerosis.

A single count supports this clonotype. The genes are TRBV5-1 and TRBJ2-3; D ambiguous. The CDR3 is 13 amino acids. The V gene's germline CDR1 is SGHRS and CDR2 YFSETQ. Deletions cut 0 bases from V and 4 bases from J, with 6 bases between. The CDR3 protein is CASSLEASDTQYF. DNA for the CDR3: TGCGCCAGCAGCTTGGAGGCCTCAGATACGCAGTATTTT.

CDR3 in amino acids: CASSSRDFSYNEQFF. CDR3 DNA sequence: TGTGCCAGCTCATCCCGGGACTTCTCCTACAATGAGCAGTTCTTC. The rearrangement links TRBV18 to TRBJ2-1; D possibly corresponds to TRBD2 (6 bases). With 5 bases removed from V and 0 bases from J, the gap between germline ends came to 11 bases. Germline V gene data show CDR1 as KGHSH and CDR2 as LQKENI. The CDR3 extends over 15 amino acids.

With respect to this clonotype: Sequence at one end of the junction differs from germline and may be a read error. The chain is built from TRBV20-1 and TRBJ2-3; 7 nucleotides match TRBD2. CDR1 and CDR2 from the germline V gene are DFQATT and SNEGSKA (reference sequence). The CDR3 contains 16 residues. CDR3 protein: CGARPGLRERADTQYF. DNA for the CDR3: TGCGGTGCTAGACCCGGTTTGCGGGAGAGGGCAGATACGCAGTATTTT.

The V gene is TRBV5-1, the J gene TRBJ2-3; tentatively, D is TRBD1 (5 bases). The CDR3 consists of 15 residues. Germline V gene lookup returns CDR1 SGHRS and CDR2 YFSETQ. Trimming left V 0 bases short and J 3 bases short, with 11 bases between. Here the CDR3 reads CASSLAQGRTDTQYF. CDR3 DNA: TGCGCCAGCAGCTTGGCCCAGGGTAGGACAGATACGCAGTATTTT.

This chain uses TRBV20-1 with TRBJ1-1; D gene ambiguous. Per the germline V gene, CDR1 is DFQATT and CDR2 is SNEGSKA (reference sequence). This CDR3 spans 13 amino acids. Trimming shortened V by 2 bases and J by 10 bases, and 17 bases separated the two germline ends. CDR3 residues: CSARRRNGPGAFF. DNA of the CDR3: TGCAGTGCTAGACGCCGAAATGGGCCAGGAGCTTTCTTT.

This clonotype was seen a handful of times. This rearrangement joins TRBV7-2 to TRBJ1-5; tentatively, D is TRBD1 (5 bases). CDR3 size: 15 residues. V was pared by 1 base and J by 1 base, with 8 bases between. Germline V CDR1 and CDR2: SGHTA, FQGNSA. CDR3: CASSLDRLSNQPQHF. CDR3 in DNA: TGTGCCAGCAGCTTAGACAGGCTCAGCAATCAGCCCCAGCATTTT.

The chain employs TRBV12-3 or TRBV12-4 and TRBJ2-7, with D possibly matching TRBD2 (6 bases). This CDR3 comprises 13 residues. Trimming took 5 bases from V and 3 from J, leaving 11 bases between them. The CDR3 DNA reads as TGTGCCAGCAGTGCCGGGACTTACTACGAGCAGTACTTC. Protein: CASSAGTYYEQYF.

Comments on this clonotype: The junction does not match germline at one end; this may be a read error. The V call is TRBV6-6, the J call TRBJ2-5; D might be TRBD2 (6 bases). This CDR3 is built from 17 residues. Germline loops: CDR1 MNHNY, CDR2 SVGAGI (reference sequence). The CDR3 reads CAGSYGRGLLYQETQYF. In nucleotides, the CDR3 is TGTGCCGGCAGCTACGGGCGGGGTCTTTTGTACCAAGAGACCCAGTACTTC.

The chain employs TRBV11-2 and TRBJ2-5, with 11 bases aligning to TRBD2. V lost 7 bases, J lost 5 bases, and 9 bases stayed unmatched. This CDR3 has 15 residues. Germline CDR1 is SGHAT and CDR2 is FQNNGV. CDR3 DNA sequence: TGTGCCAGCAACGTAGCGGGGGGGCCCTCGGAGACCCAGTACTTC. This translates into CASNVAGGPSETQYF.

The chain uses TRBV11-2 and TRBJ2-4, with D possibly TRBD2 on 7 matching bases. Germline CDR1 is SGHAT and CDR2 is FQNNGV. The CDR3 is 21 residues long. V was clipped by 5 bases and J by 2 bases, with 31 bases between them. The CDR3 loop is CASSDRSRFMGGRDSKNIQYF. CDR3 nucleotide sequence: TGTGCCAGCAGCGATCGGAGCCGGTTTATGGGGGGGCGAGATTCCAAAAACATTCAGTACTTC.

The J gene is TRBJ2-7, the V gene TRBV28; 8 bases match TRBD1. The trim removed 7 bases at V and 0 bases at J, leaving 8 bases unmatched. In germline, CDR1 is MDHEN, CDR2 SYDVKM. CDR3 length equals 15 residues. The CDR3 sequence: CASTPTGAHSYEQYF. The CDR3 region has the DNA TGTGCCAGCACCCCGACAGGGGCCCACTCCTACGAGCAGTACTTC. Combining the CDR3 with reference TRBV28 and TRBJ2-7 gives the whole variable domain DVKVTQSSRYLVKRTGEKVFLECVQDMDHENMFWYRQDPGLGLRLIYFSYDVKMKEKGDIPEGYSVSREKKERFSLILESASTNQTSMYLCASTPTGAHSYEQYFGPGTRLTVT.

This clonotype appeared a few times. The rearrangement uses TRBV20-1 and TRBJ2-5; D remains ambiguous. CDR3 length: 14 amino acids. From germline, CDR1 is DFQATT and CDR2 SNEGSKA (reference sequence). Between the trimmed V and J ends, which lost 5 bases and 0 bases, there was a span of 13 bases. The CDR3 bases are TGCAGTGCTCCCCGCTGGGAAAACCAAGAGACCCAGTACTTC. It specifies CSAPRWENQETQYF.

As regards this clonotype: A much larger clone lies a single base off, so this may be a read error. This chain links TRBV7-6 with TRBJ2-7; TRBD2 matches 9 bases. V was clipped by 1 base and J by 2 bases; unmatched bases: 9. CDR1 is SGHVS and CDR2 is FNYEAQ in the germline V gene. The CDR3 spans 17 residues. The chain's CDR3 is CASSLGHSGGLPYEQYF. CDR3 nucleotide sequence: TGTGCCAGCAGCTTAGGTCACAGCGGGGGGCTCCCCTACGAGCAGTACTTC.

The rearrangement joins TRBV11-2 to TRBJ1-1; no reliable D call. The CDR3 is made up of 14 amino acids. Trimming stripped 6 bases from V and 0 bases from J, with 11 bases between. Germline V lookup: CDR1 SGHAT, CDR2 FQNNGV. In DNA, the CDR3 is TGTGCCAGCAGATCCCCCGCGTTGAACACTGAAGCTTTCTTT. Residues: CASRSPALNTEAFF.

This chain links TRBV7-9 with TRBJ2-1, with 7 bases fitting TRBD1. The CDR3 is 15 amino acids. CDR1 is SEHNR and CDR2 is FQNEAQ in the germline V gene (reference sequence). The ends lost 5 bases at V and 5 bases at J; junction bases unmatched: 9. In DNA, the CDR3 is TGTGCCAGCAGCCCAAGACAGGGAGCACACAATGAGCAGTTCTTC. It yields the protein CASSPRQGAHNEQFF.

This chain connects TRBV15 to TRBJ2-3; D is unresolved. Between the trimmed V and J ends, which lost 3 bases and 8 bases, there was a span of 15 bases. The CDR3 extends over 14 amino acids. Per the germline V gene, CDR1 is LNHNV and CDR2 is YYDKDF (reference sequence). The CDR3 is CATSSPPGAGTQYF. The CDR3 DNA reads TGTGCCACCAGCAGCCCGCCCGGCGCCGGTACGCAGTATTTT.

This clonotype was detected a few times. The V gene is TRBV6-2 or TRBV6-3, the J gene TRBJ2-5; D may be TRBD2 (6 bases). The CDR3 length is 18 residues. With 2 bases removed from V and 1 base from J, the gap between germline ends came to 20 bases. Germline CDR1 reads MNHEY; CDR2 reads SVGEGT. CDR3 bases: TGTGCCAGCAGTTACCCCATCTGGGCGGAGGGACTCCAAGAGACCCAGTACTTC. Its translation: CASSYPIWAEGLQETQYF.

CDR3 residues: CASSLILAGGENEQFF. Here the CDR3 DNA reads TGCGCCAGCAGCTTGATCCTAGCGGGGGGGGAAAATGAGCAGTTCTTC. The gene calls are TRBV5-1 and TRBJ2-1, with TRBD2 identical over 12 bases. CDR3 length equals 16 residues. With V trimmed by 1 base and J by 7 bases, 6 bases remained unmatched. CDR1 and CDR2 from the germline V gene are SGHRS and YFSETQ. The variable domain in full, completed from reference TRBV5-1 and TRBJ2-1, reads KAGVTQTPRYLIKTRGQQVTLSCSPISGHRSVSWYQQTPGQGLQFLFEYFSETQRNKGNFPGRFSGRQFSNSRSEMNVSTLELGDSALYLCASSLILAGGENEQFFGPGTRLTVL.

The J gene is TRBJ2-3, the V gene TRBV5-1, with 7 nucleotides matching TRBD1. V shed 3 bases and J 2 bases; nucleotides not matched to a gene: 6. The CDR3 runs to 15 residues. Germline V lookup: CDR1 SGHRS, CDR2 YFSETQ. CDR3 residues: CASSYGTDNTDTQYF. The DNA for the CDR3 is TGCGCCAGCAGCTACGGGACAGATAACACAGATACGCAGTATTTT.

This clonotype was detected ten times or more. This sequence joins TRBV12-3 or TRBV12-4 and TRBJ2-7, with 9 bases that match TRBD1. This CDR3 is built from 14 residues. V dropped 3 bases and J dropped 4; count of bases not matched to a gene: 4. CDR3 sequence (DNA): TGTGCCAGCAGTTTTGACAGGGGGTGGTACGAGCAGTACTTC. It codes for CASSFDRGWYEQYF.

The genes are TRBV5-6 and TRBJ1-6; the D is unclear. The CDR3 length is 13 residues. Germline values: CDR1 SGHDT, CDR2 YYEEEE. The V and J ends lost 1 base and 9 bases respectively, with 8 bases between them. CDR3 sequence (DNA): TGTGCCAGCAGCTTGAGTGGGCTTTCACCCCTCCACTTT. Its translation is CASSLSGLSPLHF.

This clonotype was found a few times. The chain combines TRBV7-6 with TRBJ2-1; no clear D. Germline V lookup: CDR1 SGHVS, CDR2 FNYEAQ. This CDR3 has 17 residues. With 1 base removed from V and 0 bases from J, the gap between germline ends came to 13 bases. The CDR3 here is CASSLGWRSVSYNEQFF. CDR3 nucleotides: TGTGCCAGCAGCTTAGGCTGGCGGTCAGTCTCCTACAATGAGCAGTTCTTC.

On this clonotype: A much larger clone is a single base away; this may be a read error. The chain links TRBV6-4 to TRBJ2-1; D perhaps matches TRBD1 (6 bases). Germline CDR1 reads MRHNA; CDR2 reads SNTAGT. Trimming shortened V by 7 bases and J by 5 bases, and 21 bases separated the two germline ends. This CDR3 spans 16 amino acids. This CDR3 reads CASKKGRGQQNNEQFF. Written as DNA, the CDR3 is TGTGCCAGCAAGAAAGGTAGAGGACAGCAGAACAATGAGCAGTTCTTC.

This clonotype was detected a few times. V gene TRBV3-1 combines with J gene TRBJ2-3; 11 bases agree with TRBD2. This CDR3 is 16 amino acids long. CDR1 LGHDT and CDR2 YNNKEL come from the germline V gene (reference sequence). V lost 0 bases to trimming and J lost 3 bases; unmatched junction nucleotides: 2. This chain's CDR3 is CASSQDIAGGTDTQYF. The CDR3 DNA follows: TGTGCCAGCAGCCAAGATATAGCGGGGGGGACAGATACGCAGTATTTT.

In this sample, this clonotype turned up many times. The chain combines TRBV12-3 or TRBV12-4 with TRBJ2-1; 8 bases agree with TRBD1. The V segment lost 3 bases and the J segment 10 bases; nucleotides outside the gene matches: 5. The CDR3 length is 13 residues. The CDR3 reads CASSFGTGREQFF. CDR3 DNA sequence: TGTGCCAGCAGTTTTGGGACAGGCCGGGAGCAGTTCTTC.

This clonotype appeared a few times. The gene calls are TRBV5-1 and TRBJ2-1; D might be TRBD2 (6 bases). Trimming stripped 3 bases from V and 8 bases from J, with 18 bases between. The length of the CDR3 is 15 residues. Germline V lookup: CDR1 SGHRS, CDR2 YFSETQ. The CDR3 is CASSSQTLSGDEQFF. Here the CDR3 DNA reads TGCGCCAGCAGCTCCCAGACCCTCTCGGGGGATGAGCAGTTCTTC.

This clonotype was observed a handful of times. The rearrangement joins TRBV3-1 to TRBJ2-1; 12 bases match TRBD2. This CDR3 comprises 18 residues. With V trimmed by 0 bases and J by 10 bases, 13 bases remained unmatched. Germline lookup yields CDR1 LGHDT and CDR2 YNNKEL (reference sequence). The CDR3 nucleotides are TGTGCCAGCAGCCAAGATCCCTCATCTAGCGGGGGGGCAAGAGAGCAGTTCTTC. It encodes CASSQDPSSSGGAREQFF.